This TCR beta chain was sequenced for a study of beta chain features in type 1 diabetes. Study-level results: Possibly, sequencing cDNA over-represented cells that had high TCR expression levels. Across patients, naive, central memory and Treg TCRB repertoires exhibited apparently greater similarity than was observed across healthy donors.

As every portion of the isolated RNA was reverse transcribed, the sequencing read expressed TCRB transcripts. Reads from naive, central memory and regulatory T cell samples averaged roughly 3.8 million. Clones were sequenced by immunoSEQ multiplex PCR, and TCRdb holds only the in-frame ones, with some missing. The profile covers over 150,000 clones, with 10% to 15% appearing a single time and roughly 0.56% taken by the ten largest. The sample holds a few counts of this clone. Antigen unknown. Germline CDR1 and CDR2: MNHNY and SVGAGI (reference sequence). There are 15 residues in the CDR3. Trimming removed 6 bases from V and 2 bases from J, with 15 bases in between.

The chain combines TRBV6-6 with TRBJ2-3; D possibly corresponds to TRBD2 (6 bases). This clonotype was sampled from a young woman in good health. The sequenced sample consisted of central memory CD4+ T cells from blood. This CDR3 reads CASRRRGGATDTQYF. The CDR3 DNA reads TGTGCCAGCAGAAGAAGGGGAGGTGCCACAGATACGCAGTATTTT.